This T cell receptor (beta chain) comes out of a study of T cell responses to AZD1222 COVID-19 vaccine. Study observations and caveats: The span of vaccine-associated CD4 TCRs extended across spike, with dominance at 160-218 and 743-854. A mostly white British donor set with more females was recruited, and clonal diversity was possibly underestimated. The study sampled repertoires only after the peak T cell response.

This CDR3 has 14 residues. Germline CDR1 is SGHTA and CDR2 is FQGTGA. Trimming took 5 bases from V and 2 from J, leaving 13 bases between them. Produced via immunoSEQ multiplex PCR; TCRdb's table is partial and in-frame only. The data contain about 100,000 clones, 90% to 95% of them singletons. Notes on this clone: Its target is not known.

Source: peripheral blood, taken 28 days after the second AZD1222 dose. This clonotype was obtained from an adult who received the AZD1222 COVID-19 vaccine. J is TRBJ2-7 and V is TRBV7-3; no firm D call. As DNA, the CDR3 is TGTGCCAGCAGCCCGGGTGGGCTTCCCTACGAGCAGTACTTC. Amino acid sequence: CASSPGGLPYEQYF. Full variable domain (rest looked up from reference TRBV7-3 and TRBJ2-7): GAGVSQTPSNKVTEKGKYVELRCDPISGHTALYWYRQSLGQGPEFLIYFQGTGAADDSGLPNDRFFAVRPEGSVSTLKIQRTERGDSAVYLCASSPGGLPYEQYFGPGTRLTVT.